The entry below describes one T cell receptor beta chain. The repertoire was sequenced with immunoSEQ multiplex PCR; TCRdb's copy has only in-frame clones and lacks some. The sample holds roughly 350,000 clones; about 93% are singletons and the top ten take around 3.3%. The data were obtained in a study of blood T cell repertoires in COVID-19. V was shortened by 4 bases and J by 6 bases, with 14 bases between the two germline ends. The CDR3 runs to 14 residues. Germline loops: CDR1 MGHDK, CDR2 SYGVNS. The chain combines TRBV25-1 with TRBJ2-3; D might be TRBD1 (6 bases). This TCR derives from a woman between 18 and 30 years old who had recovered from COVID-19. The sample consisted of peripheral blood. The DNA for the CDR3 is TGTGCCAGCAGTGCGGGCCAGGGGTTTGATACGCAGTATTTT. Its protein product is CASSAGQGFDTQYF. Based on the CDR3 plus reference TRBV25-1 and TRBJ2-3, the full variable domain is EADIYQTPRYLVIGTGKKITLECSQTMGHDKMYWYQQDPGMELHLIHYSYGVNSTEKGDLSSESTVSRIRTEHFPLTLESARPSHTSQYLCASSAGQGFDTQYFGPGTRLTVL.